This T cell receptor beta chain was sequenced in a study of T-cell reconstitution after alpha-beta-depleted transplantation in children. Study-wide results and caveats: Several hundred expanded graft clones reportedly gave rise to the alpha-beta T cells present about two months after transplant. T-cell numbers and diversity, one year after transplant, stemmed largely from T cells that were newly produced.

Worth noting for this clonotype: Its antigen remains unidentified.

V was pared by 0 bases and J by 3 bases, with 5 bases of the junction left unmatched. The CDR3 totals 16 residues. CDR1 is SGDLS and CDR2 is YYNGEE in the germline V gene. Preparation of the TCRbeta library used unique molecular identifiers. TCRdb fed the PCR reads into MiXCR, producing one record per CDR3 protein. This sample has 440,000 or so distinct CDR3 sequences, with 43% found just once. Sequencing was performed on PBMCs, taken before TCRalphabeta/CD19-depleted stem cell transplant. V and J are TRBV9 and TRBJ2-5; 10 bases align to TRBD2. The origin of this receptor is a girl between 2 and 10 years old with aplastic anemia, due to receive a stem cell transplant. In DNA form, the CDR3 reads TGTGCCAGCAGCGTAGACCCAGCGGGGGGGGAAGAGACCCAGTACTTC. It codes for CASSVDPAGGEETQYF.